This entry is about one TCR beta chain. Its antigen is unknown. Time point specified: baseline pretreatment blood. Treatment noted: 15 Gy SBRT to primary tumor, nephrectomy 4 weeks later. The tumor was a clear cell renal cell carcinoma. Assay used: immunoSEQ multiplex PCR; TCRdb lists only in-frame clones, some missing. The top ten clones hold approximately 22% of a sample with around 140,000 clones, less than 85% of them seen once. The sample originates from a study of radiation and T cells in renal cell carcinoma. The overall study: Nephrectomy followed 15 Gy stereotactic body radiation by 4 weeks. Study-level results: Pretreatment tumor biopsies were lacking, so baseline clonotypes are unknown. From baseline, blood top tumor clonotypes peaked at 2 weeks post-radiation.

CDR1 is SGDLS and CDR2 is YYNGEE in the germline V gene. V was shortened by 0 bases and J by 5 bases, with 9 bases between the two germline ends. The CDR3 runs 14 residues. The sample was blood, taken from a patient whose treatment included radiotherapy and nephrectomy. This receptor was taken from a woman in her forties or fifties with renal cell carcinoma. The gene calls are TRBV9 and TRBJ2-1; the D gene is possibly TRBD1 (5 bases). DNA of the CDR3: TGTGCCAGCAGCGTAGAGCCAGGGAACAATGAGCAGTTCTTC. Translation gives CASSVEPGNNEQFF.